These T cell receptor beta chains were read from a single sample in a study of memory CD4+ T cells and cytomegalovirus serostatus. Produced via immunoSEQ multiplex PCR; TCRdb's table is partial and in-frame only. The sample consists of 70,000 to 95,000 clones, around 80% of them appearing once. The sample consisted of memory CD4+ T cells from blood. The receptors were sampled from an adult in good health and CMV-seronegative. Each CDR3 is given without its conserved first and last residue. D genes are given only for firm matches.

CDR3aa: ASSLFGQEAEQY
j_gene: TRBJ2-7
d_gene: .
v_gene: TRBV27

CDR3aa: ASSATLLGGGYT
j_gene: TRBJ1-2
d_gene: .
v_gene: TRBV6-5

CDR3aa: SVLNRGTGVNEQF
j_gene: TRBJ2-1
d_gene: TRBD1
v_gene: TRBV29-1

CDR3aa: SVATQETQY
j_gene: TRBJ2-5
d_gene: .
v_gene: TRBV29-1

CDR3aa: ASSFSGGSYNEQF
j_gene: TRBJ2-1
d_gene: TRBD2
v_gene: TRBV7-9

CDR3aa: ASSPGPTNEKLF
j_gene: TRBJ1-4
d_gene: .
v_gene: TRBV6-6

CDR3aa: ASSLGVAKNIQY
j_gene: TRBJ2-4
d_gene: .
v_gene: TRBV5-4

CDR3aa: ASSPFLDTANTGELF
j_gene: TRBJ2-2
d_gene: .
v_gene: TRBV4-2

CDR3aa: ASSLSQSRADTQY
j_gene: TRBJ2-3
d_gene: .
v_gene: TRBV5-1

CDR3aa: ASSALAGGNTGELF
j_gene: TRBJ2-2
d_gene: TRBD2
v_gene: TRBV7-8

CDR3aa: ASSIEDRGVDTQY
j_gene: TRBJ2-3
d_gene: TRBD1
v_gene: TRBV19

CDR3aa: ASSSRGQSNEQF
j_gene: TRBJ2-1
d_gene: .
v_gene: TRBV6-6

CDR3aa: ASSKTVNTEAF
j_gene: TRBJ1-1
d_gene: .
v_gene: TRBV21-1

CDR3aa: ASSSGQDLTNEKLF
j_gene: TRBJ1-4
d_gene: TRBD1
v_gene: TRBV7-9

CDR3aa: ASSLRPAGIGNTGELF
j_gene: TRBJ2-2
d_gene: .
v_gene: TRBV7-3

CDR3aa: ATLYVRESYEQY
j_gene: TRBJ2-7
d_gene: .
v_gene: TRBV6-1

CDR3aa: ASSAGGQGVTEAF
j_gene: TRBJ1-1
d_gene: TRBD1
v_gene: TRBV9

CDR3aa: ASSPIGQGTSGELF
j_gene: TRBJ2-2
d_gene: TRBD1
v_gene: TRBV4-3

CDR3aa: ASSRAGTAYGYT
j_gene: TRBJ1-2
d_gene: .
v_gene: TRBV27

CDR3aa: AWNPRGSGNTIY
j_gene: TRBJ1-3
d_gene: .
v_gene: TRBV30

CDR3aa: ASSPGTGSGDTQY
j_gene: TRBJ2-3
d_gene: TRBD1
v_gene: TRBV5-6

CDR3aa: ASSSDRAAGELF
j_gene: TRBJ2-2
d_gene: TRBD1
v_gene: TRBV27

CDR3aa: ASSEGNQPQH
j_gene: TRBJ1-5
d_gene: .
v_gene: TRBV6-1

CDR3aa: ASSPGQGHEKLF
j_gene: TRBJ1-4
d_gene: TRBD1
v_gene: TRBV2

CDR3aa: ASSQSQGAREQPQH
j_gene: TRBJ1-5
d_gene: TRBD1
v_gene: TRBV23-1

CDR3aa: ASYRQGGETQY
j_gene: TRBJ2-5
d_gene: .
v_gene: TRBV5-1

CDR3aa: ASSLNRRQDRGGSSPLH
j_gene: TRBJ1-6
d_gene: TRBD1
v_gene: TRBV7-8

CDR3aa: ASSVALGQENSPLH
j_gene: TRBJ1-6
d_gene: TRBD1
v_gene: TRBV9

CDR3aa: ASSLRSGNGYT
j_gene: TRBJ1-2
d_gene: .
v_gene: TRBV5-1

CDR3aa: ASSFTTSGQAF
j_gene: TRBJ1-1
d_gene: .
v_gene: TRBV7-6

CDR3aa: ASSSPWGGNNEQF
j_gene: TRBJ2-1
d_gene: .
v_gene: TRBV28

CDR3aa: ASMMVGGRQPQH
j_gene: TRBJ1-5
d_gene: .
v_gene: TRBV27

CDR3aa: ASSYDRAEQY
j_gene: TRBJ2-7
d_gene: TRBD1
v_gene: TRBV19

CDR3aa: ASSMGSSNQPQH
j_gene: TRBJ1-5
d_gene: .
v_gene: TRBV19

CDR3aa: ASSRGFGRGNEKLF
j_gene: TRBJ1-4
d_gene: .
v_gene: TRBV19

CDR3aa: ATRPDFINYGYT
j_gene: TRBJ1-2
d_gene: .
v_gene: TRBV15

CDR3aa: ASSVGLFGANVLT
j_gene: TRBJ2-6
d_gene: .
v_gene: TRBV7-2

CDR3aa: ASSLGGTHGYT
j_gene: TRBJ1-2
d_gene: .
v_gene: TRBV7-9

CDR3aa: ASSRTGDWH
j_gene: TRBJ1-5
d_gene: TRBD1
v_gene: TRBV28

CDR3aa: SGGFQGTQY
j_gene: TRBJ2-5
d_gene: .
v_gene: TRBV20-1

CDR3aa: ASSLRQVGGNTIY
j_gene: TRBJ1-3
d_gene: .
v_gene: TRBV5-6

CDR3aa: AWSPRINEKLF
j_gene: TRBJ1-4
d_gene: .
v_gene: TRBV30

CDR3aa: ASKLDVGYT
j_gene: TRBJ1-2
d_gene: .
v_gene: TRBV19

CDR3aa: ASTPTPSSTDTQY
j_gene: TRBJ2-3
d_gene: .
v_gene: TRBV19

CDR3aa: ASQTDRDYQPQH
j_gene: TRBJ1-5
d_gene: TRBD1
v_gene: TRBV19

CDR3aa: ASRNPMNTEAF
j_gene: TRBJ1-1
d_gene: .
v_gene: TRBV7-9

CDR3aa: ASSMGARGYT
j_gene: TRBJ1-2
d_gene: .
v_gene: TRBV28

CDR3aa: AWSFLSNVYGYT
j_gene: TRBJ1-2
d_gene: .
v_gene: TRBV30

CDR3aa: ASSYSSGGANEKLF
j_gene: TRBJ1-4
d_gene: TRBD1
v_gene: TRBV6-5

CDR3aa: AWSEGRAYSNQPQH
j_gene: TRBJ1-5
d_gene: .
v_gene: TRBV30

CDR3aa: ASAGASGGAWETQY
j_gene: TRBJ2-5
d_gene: TRBD2
v_gene: TRBV7-2